The next 11 T cell receptor beta chains were all read from a single sample in a study of shared clonotypes between healthy human individuals (dated by TCRdb to 2018 to 2020). Libraries were made using the immunoSEQ multiplex PCR assay. Imported from immuneACCESS, the table was reduced by TCRdb to in-frame sequences with V and J called. These copies leave out some clones; in studies compared against another copy, an unresolved V gene accounts for under half, and the cause of the remainder is not known. Within this sample are 2 million to 2.5 million clones, with roughly 90% of them counted one time only. Around 0.4% of the sample lies in the top ten. Sequencing was performed on naive CD4+ T cells from PBMCs. This specimen's cell subset or site label, per the study, means: CD45RA+ positively selected. These receptors came from a man aged 18-30 years in good health. Some clones in this sample may be carry-over from other donors' samples.

The gene calls are TRBV30 and TRBJ2-7, with D possibly TRBD1 on 6 matching bases. CDR3 length: 16 amino acids. CDR1 is GTSNPN and CDR2 is SVGIG in the germline V gene (reference sequence). V was trimmed by 0 bases and J by 4 bases, leaving 19 bases between them. Here the CDR3 reads CAWSVPPRGSEYEQYF. CDR3 coding DNA: TGTGCCTGGAGTGTACCCCCGAGGGGGAGCGAGTACGAGCAGTACTTC.

The rearrangement joins TRBV5-1 to TRBJ1-4, with TRBD1 matching 9 bases. Germline V gives CDR1 SGHRS, CDR2 YFSETQ. The V gene end was trimmed by 6 bases and the J gene end by 8 bases; junction bases not matched to a gene: 2. The CDR3 has 12 amino acids. Here the CDR3 DNA reads TGCGCCAGCACTGGGACAGGGGAAAAACTGTTTTTT. Its translation: CASTGTGEKLFF. Full variable domain (rest looked up from reference TRBV5-1 and TRBJ1-4): KAGVTQTPRYLIKTRGQQVTLSCSPISGHRSVSWYQQTPGQGLQFLFEYFSETQRNKGNFPGRFSGRQFSNSRSEMNVSTLELGDSALYLCASTGTGEKLFFGSGTQLSVL.

This clone came up once. The V call is TRBV7-2, the J call TRBJ1-1; 10 bases are a match to TRBD1. Germline trimming cut 6 bases from V and 10 bases from J; bases unmatched to any gene: 8. In germline, CDR1 is SGHTA, CDR2 FQGNSA. The CDR3 consists of 13 residues. This chain's CDR3 is CASRRGTGASAFF. Here the CDR3 DNA reads TGTGCCAGCAGGCGCGGGACAGGGGCTTCAGCTTTCTTT. Full variable domain (remainder filled in from reference TRBV7-2 and TRBJ1-1): GAGVSQSPSNKVTEKGKDVELRCDPISGHTALYWYRQSLGQGLEFLIYFQGNSAPDKSGLPSDRFSAERTGGSVSTLTIQRTQQEDSAVYLCASRRGTGASAFFGQGTRLTVV.

As concerns this clone: This same CDR3 is encoded by further DNA sequences in the sample. The chain combines TRBV18 with TRBJ1-1; a weak D match, TRBD1 (5 bases). CDR1 KGHSH and CDR2 LQKENI come from the germline V gene. V lost 2 bases and J lost 1, with 8 bases in between. The CDR3 is made up of 14 amino acids. CDR3 region: CASSPGGENTEAFF. DNA for the CDR3: TGTGCCAGCTCACCAGGGGGGGAGAACACTGAAGCTTTCTTT.

This chain joins TRBV10-3 and TRBJ2-7; D gene uncertain. The CDR3 totals 14 residues. The germline V gene encodes CDR1 ENHRY and CDR2 SYGVKD. V lost 3 bases and J lost 0, with 9 bases in between. The CDR3 nucleotides are TGTGCCATCAGTGATGGGCTAAGCTCCTACGAGCAGTACTTC. It translates to CAISDGLSSYEQYF.

The gene calls are TRBV9 and TRBJ2-6; 7 nucleotides align to TRBD2. This CDR3 has 16 amino acids. Germline-derived CDR1 and CDR2 are SGDLS and YYNGEE. V shed 6 bases and J 3 bases; nucleotides not matched to a gene: 9. CDR3 region: CASTTGWGGGANVLTF. DNA of the CDR3: TGTGCCAGCACCACCGGCTGGGGGGGTGGGGCCAACGTCCTGACTTTC. The full variable domain, rest sourced from reference TRBV9 and TRBJ2-6, is DSGVTQTPKHLITATGQRVTLRCSPRSGDLSVYWYQQSLDQGLQFLIQYYNGEERAKGNILERFSAQQFPDLHSELNLSSLELGDSALYFCASTTGWGGGANVLTFGAGSRLTVL.

The chain recombines TRBV19 with TRBJ2-7, with D perhaps TRBD1 or TRBD2 (5 bases each). The CDR3 is 14 residues long. CDR1 LNHDA and CDR2 SQIVND come from the germline V gene (reference sequence). Trimming left V 6 bases short and J 4 bases short, with 16 bases between. Here the CDR3 DNA reads TGTGCCAGTAGCTTCCGGGACGGCTTTTACGAGCAGTACTTC. This encodes CASSFRDGFYEQYF.

The chain employs TRBV11-2 and TRBJ1-6; D gene uncertain. The V end lost 0 bases, the J end lost 10 bases, and 4 bases lay between the germline ends. This CDR3 contains 12 residues. Germline CDR1 reads SGHAT; CDR2 reads FQNNGV. CDR3 bases: TGTGCCAGCAGCTTAGAGAGGTCACCCCTCCACTTT. It translates to CASSLERSPLHF.

Notes on this clone: One junction end does not reproduce the germline sequence, and a read error may be involved. This sequence joins TRBV15 and TRBJ2-4; weak D call: TRBD1 (6 bases). Germline V lookup: CDR1 LNHNV, CDR2 YYDKDF (reference sequence). This CDR3 has 18 amino acids. DNA for the CDR3: TGTGCCACCAGCCGAGATAGGGGGACACACCAAGCCAAAAACATTCAGTACTTC. As protein: CATSRDRGTHQAKNIQYF.

The genes are TRBV5-1 and TRBJ2-2, with 7 bases matching TRBD1. The CDR3 runs 16 residues. In germline, CDR1 is SGHRS, CDR2 YFSETQ. The J segment lost 1 base and the V segment lost 6 bases, leaving 9 bases of the junction unmatched. The CDR3 nucleotides read TGCGCCAGCACCCCGACCGGGACAGAGAACACCGGGGAGCTGTTTTTT. Protein sequence: CASTPTGTENTGELFF. The full variable domain, its missing parts supplied by reference TRBV5-1 and TRBJ2-2, is KAGVTQTPRYLIKTRGQQVTLSCSPISGHRSVSWYQQTPGQGLQFLFEYFSETQRNKGNFPGRFSGRQFSNSRSEMNVSTLELGDSALYLCASTPTGTENTGELFFGEGSRLTVL.

V and J are TRBV19 and TRBJ2-2; D gene ambiguous. CDR3 length: 15 residues. Trimming removed 1 base from V and 3 bases from J, with 9 bases in between. CDR1 is LNHDA and CDR2 is SQIVND in the germline V gene (reference sequence). In nucleotides, the CDR3 is TGTGCCAGTAGTATAGTCGGCAGGTACACCGGGGAGCTGTTTTTT. Its translation is CASSIVGRYTGELFF.